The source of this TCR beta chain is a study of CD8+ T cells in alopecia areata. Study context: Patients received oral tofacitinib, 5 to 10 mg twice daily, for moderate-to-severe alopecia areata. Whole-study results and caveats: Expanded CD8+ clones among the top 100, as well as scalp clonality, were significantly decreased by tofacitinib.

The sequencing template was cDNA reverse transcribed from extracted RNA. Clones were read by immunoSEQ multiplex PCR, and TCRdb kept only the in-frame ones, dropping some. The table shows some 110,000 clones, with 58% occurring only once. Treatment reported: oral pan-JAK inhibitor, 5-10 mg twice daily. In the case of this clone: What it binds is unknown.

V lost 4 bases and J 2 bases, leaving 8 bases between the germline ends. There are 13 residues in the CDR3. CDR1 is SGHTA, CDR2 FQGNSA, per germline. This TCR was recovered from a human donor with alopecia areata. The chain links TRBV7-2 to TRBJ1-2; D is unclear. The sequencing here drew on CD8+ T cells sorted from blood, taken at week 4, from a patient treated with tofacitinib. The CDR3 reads CASSWEPNYGYTF. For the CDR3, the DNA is TGTGCCAGCAGCTGGGAGCCCAACTATGGCTACACCTTC.